A single sample is the source of the 3 T cell receptor beta chains below, sequenced in a study of T-cell memory formation after mild COVID-19. Via MiXCR, TCRdb re-called the 5' RACE reads, giving one row per CDR3 protein. The table shows around 400,000 distinct CDR3 sequences, with 20% to 30% occurring only once. Sequencing used PBMCs or a T cell subset sorted from them (not recorded which). The source is an adult woman who had mild COVID-19 (a few samples of this study predate the infection). Cell type and time point are not known.

This clonotype has only a few counts. The chain combines TRBV5-1 with TRBJ1-2; a possible D gene is TRBD1 (5 bases). V dropped 7 bases and J dropped 8 bases, with 18 bases sitting between them. The V gene's germline CDR1 is SGHRS and CDR2 YFSETQ. The CDR3 spans 13 residues. This chain's CDR3 is CASSPGAGPGYTF. The CDR3 region has the DNA TGCGCCAGCTCCCCCGGCGCGGGACCGGGCTACACCTTC.

A few counts support this clonotype. This chain links TRBV18 with TRBJ1-1; TRBD1 agrees at 10 bases. Germline trimming cut 6 bases from V and 0 bases from J; bases unmatched to any gene: 7. CDR3 length: 16 residues. Per the germline V gene, CDR1 is KGHSH and CDR2 is LQKENI. The CDR3 DNA reads as TGTGCCAGCTCCTTCGACAGGGGGCGGATGAACACTGAAGCTTTCTTT. Protein product: CASSFDRGRMNTEAFF.

This clonotype showed up just once. V usage is TRBV9 and J usage is TRBJ2-6, with 10 bases lining up with TRBD1. With V trimmed by 4 bases and J by 2 bases, 15 bases remained unmatched. The CDR3 consists of 20 residues. Per germline, CDR1 SGDLS and CDR2 YYNGEE. The CDR3 DNA is TGTGCCAGCAGCCCGTGGGACAGGGGTACAGGCTTCACTGGGGCCAACGTCCTGACTTTC. It encodes CASSPWDRGTGFTGANVLTF.